Listed below are T cell receptor beta chains from one sample, sequenced in a study of T-cell memory formation after mild COVID-19. Via MiXCR, TCRdb re-called the 5' RACE reads, giving one row per CDR3 protein. Among 130,000 to 150,000 distinct CDR3 sequences listed, 6% were seen once. The sample consisted of PBMCs or a T cell subset sorted from them (not recorded which). Every receptor here comes from an adult woman who had mild COVID-19 (a few samples of this study predate the infection). Cell type and time point are not known. Both conserved end residues are part of each CDR3. The D gene is left open where the match is weak. Rows may omit the clone size; those that give it use once, few, many or a size class.

d_call j_call clone_size v_call cdr3_aa cdr3_nt
TRBD1 TRBJ1-6 many TRBV4-3 CASSLNRGGLYSPLHF TGCGCCAGCAGCCTAAACAGGGGTGGGCTCTATTCACCCCTCCACTTT
- TRBJ2-3 - TRBV24-1 CATSEQKSTDTQYF TGTGCCACCAGTGAGCAGAAGAGCACAGATACGCAGTATTTT
TRBD2 TRBJ2-5 many TRBV7-2 CASSSWTSGGMETQYF TGTGCCAGCAGCAGCTGGACTAGCGGGGGTATGGAGACCCAGTACTTC
- TRBJ2-7 - TRBV24-1 CATSERAGREQYF TGTGCCACCAGTGAGCGGGCAGGGCGAGAGCAGTACTTC
TRBD2 TRBJ2-5 - TRBV9 CASSVGGLAAAETQYF TGTGCCAGCAGCGTAGGGGGACTAGCGGCAGCAGAGACCCAGTACTTC
- TRBJ2-1 many TRBV5-1 CASSLGGESYNEQFF TGCGCCAGCAGCTTGGGGGGTGAGTCCTACAATGAGCAGTTCTTC
- TRBJ1-6 few TRBV12-3/TRBV12-4 CASSLAPTSIWAAYNSPLHF TGTGCCAGCAGTTTAGCGCCCACCTCGATCTGGGCAGCTTATAATTCACCCCTCCACTTT
- TRBJ2-7 many TRBV20-1 CSARRGADYEQYF TGCAGTGCCAGGCGAGGGGCGGACTACGAGCAGTACTTC
- TRBJ1-5 many TRBV12-3/TRBV12-4 CASSRGPGQPQHF TGTGCCAGCAGTCGGGGTCCTGGACAGCCCCAGCATTTT
- TRBJ1-1 - TRBV20-1 CSGGRRVPEAFF TGCAGTGGTGGGAGACGGGTCCCTGAAGCTTTCTTT
- TRBJ2-7 - TRBV30 CAWSSQGYEQYF TGTGCCTGGAGTTCGCAGGGCTACGAGCAGTACTTC
TRBD2 TRBJ2-1 - TRBV11-2 CASSPQLGPSGSGSYNEQFF TGTGCCAGCAGCCCCCAACTCGGTCCTAGCGGGAGTGGTTCCTACAATGAGCAGTTCTTC
TRBD2 TRBJ2-1 few TRBV20-1 CSARGVAGHNEQFF TGCAGTGCTAGGGGAGTAGCGGGCCACAATGAGCAGTTCTTC
TRBD2 TRBJ2-5 few TRBV9 CASSVLAGDQETQYF TGTGCCAGCAGCGTCCTAGCGGGGGACCAAGAGACCCAGTACTTC
- TRBJ1-2 many TRBV3-1 CASSHRESKRGYTF TGTGCCAGCAGCCACAGGGAATCGAAAAGAGGCTACACCTTC
- TRBJ2-5 - TRBV5-6 CASSRDQHVETQYF TGTGCCAGCAGCCGGGACCAACATGTGGAGACCCAGTACTTC
- TRBJ1-2 few TRBV12-3/TRBV12-4 CASSLDSHYGYTF TGTGCCAGCAGTTTAGACTCACACTATGGCTACACCTTC
TRBD1 TRBJ1-2 few TRBV7-8 CASSFSRDRSGYTF TGTGCCAGCAGCTTTAGCCGGGACAGGAGTGGCTACACCTTC
TRBD2 TRBJ2-1 few TRBV20-1 CSAASGRSGSEQFF TGCAGTGCCGCTAGCGGGAGATCAGGAAGTGAGCAGTTCTTC
- TRBJ2-5 - TRBV2 CASSGAGLNQETQYF TGTGCCAGCAGTGGTGCGGGACTCAACCAAGAGACCCAGTACTTC
- TRBJ1-6 many TRBV20-1 CSARDEGRRNSPLHF TGCAGTGCTAGAGACGAGGGGCGGCGTAATTCACCCCTCCACTTT
- TRBJ2-3 many TRBV5-1 CASSYTLALARDTQYF TGCGCCAGCAGTTACACTCTAGCGTTAGCTAGAGATACGCAGTATTTT
TRBD1 TRBJ1-2 many TRBV7-9 CASSQRQGAYGYTF TGTGCCAGCAGCCAAAGACAGGGCGCCTATGGCTACACCTTC
- TRBJ1-3 few TRBV28 CASSSGTFSGNTIYF TGTGCCAGCAGTTCGGGGACATTCTCTGGAAACACCATATATTTT
TRBD2 TRBJ2-1 many TRBV12-3/TRBV12-4 CASAMTSGTGNEQFF TGTGCCAGCGCCATGACTAGCGGGACAGGAAATGAGCAGTTCTTC
- TRBJ2-6 - TRBV7-2 CASSLVPGSGANVLTF TGTGCCAGCAGCTTAGTTCCAGGGTCAGGGGCCAACGTCCTGACTTTC
TRBD2 TRBJ2-7 few TRBV5-1 CASSDGLAVTYEQYF TGCGCCAGCAGCGACGGACTAGCGGTGACCTACGAGCAGTACTTC
- TRBJ2-2 many TRBV7-2 CASSLKPANTGELFF TGTGCCAGCAGCTTAAAGCCTGCGAACACCGGGGAGCTGTTTTTT
- TRBJ2-7 - TRBV5-4 CASSLVGPAYEQYF TGTGCCAGCAGCTTGGTAGGGCCGGCCTACGAGCAGTACTTC
- TRBJ2-5 many TRBV5-1 CASSLGGIEETQYF TGCGCCAGCAGCTTGGGGGGGATAGAAGAGACCCAGTACTTC
- TRBJ1-1 - TRBV2 CASSEVTIGPMNTEAFF TGTGCCAGCAGTGAAGTCACAATAGGCCCGATGAACACTGAAGCTTTCTTT
- TRBJ1-5 few TRBV7-2 CASSLGVQPQHF TGTGCCAGCAGCTTAGGGGTTCAGCCCCAGCATTTT
- TRBJ1-5 many TRBV6-5 CASSFRGESNQPQHF TGTGCCAGCAGTTTCCGGGGGGAGAGCAATCAGCCCCAGCATTTT
- TRBJ2-4 many TRBV12-3/TRBV12-4 CASSFSDFKNIQYF TGTGCCAGCAGTTTCTCCGACTTTAAAAACATTCAGTACTTC
- TRBJ1-2 many TRBV11-3 CASSSTQGLGGYTF TGTGCCAGCAGCTCAACCCAGGGCCTTGGGGGCTACACCTTC
- TRBJ2-1 many TRBV15 CATSSRSSSYNEQFF TGTGCCACCAGCTCACGATCGAGCTCCTACAATGAGCAGTTCTTC
- TRBJ1-2 many TRBV6-4 CASSARDGTNYGYTF TGTGCCAGCAGCGCCCGGGACGGAACTAACTATGGCTACACCTTC
- TRBJ2-5 few TRBV5-4 CASSRGEYQETQYF TGTGCCAGCAGCAGGGGAGAGTACCAAGAGACCCAGTACTTC
TRBD1 TRBJ2-1 - TRBV12-3/TRBV12-4 CASRLQGWNEQFF TGTGCCAGCAGACTACAGGGGTGGAATGAGCAGTTCTTC
- TRBJ2-5 few TRBV11-3 CASSLAGTLETQYF TGTGCCAGCAGCTTAGCCGGGACATTGGAGACCCAGTACTTC
- TRBJ2-1 - TRBV5-6 CASSWAPNEQFF TGTGCCAGCAGCTGGGCCCCCAATGAGCAGTTCTTC
TRBD1 TRBJ2-2 few TRBV5-1 CASSLAGQGRGTGELFF TGCGCCAGCAGCTTGGCCGGACAGGGTCGTGGCACCGGGGAGCTGTTTTTT
- TRBJ1-1 - TRBV3-1 CASSPGLKNTEAFF TGTGCCAGCAGCCCCGGACTGAAGAACACTGAAGCTTTCTTT
- TRBJ2-3 - TRBV4-2 CASSQADSTDTQYF TGTGCCAGCAGCCAAGCGGACTCCACAGATACGCAGTATTTT
- TRBJ2-5 many TRBV4-3 CASSQEWRETQYF TGCGCCAGCAGCCAAGAATGGAGAGAGACCCAGTACTTC
TRBD1 TRBJ1-1 many TRBV12-3/TRBV12-4 CASSRQGASNTEAFF TGTGCCAGCAGTCGTCAGGGGGCCTCGAACACTGAAGCTTTCTTT
- TRBJ2-2 few TRBV12-3/TRBV12-4 CASSWVSGYPGELFF TGTGCCAGCAGTTGGGTATCAGGGTACCCCGGGGAGCTGTTTTTT
- TRBJ2-6 many TRBV7-3 CASSFGLCSGANVLTF TGTGCCAGCAGCTTCGGGCTGTGCTCTGGGGCCAACGTCCTGACTTTC
- TRBJ1-5 many TRBV19 CASSIDPRSLSNQPQHF TGTGCCAGTAGTATAGACCCTCGCTCCCTTAGCAATCAGCCCCAGCATTTC